Below are 9 T cell receptor beta chains sequenced from a single sample in a study of blood T cell repertoires in COVID-19. Data came from immunoSEQ multiplex PCR; TCRdb stores just in-frame clones and leaves some out. This table holds about 280,000 clones, 85% found once. The sequencing sample was made of PBMCs or T cells enriched from blood (not recorded which). The receptors derive from a woman aged 45-59 years who had recovered from COVID-19.

A single count supports this clone. The gene calls are TRBV7-9 and TRBJ2-1; 11 positions match TRBD2. The CDR3 spans 15 residues. Trimming removed 3 bases from V and 5 bases from J; junction bases left unmatched: 3. CDR1 and CDR2 from the germline V gene are SEHNR and FQNEAQ (reference sequence). Here the CDR3 reads CASSFSGRGNNEQFF. The CDR3 DNA sequence: TGTGCCAGCAGCTTTAGCGGGAGGGGTAACAATGAGCAGTTCTTC.

The rearrangement links TRBV27 to TRBJ1-2, with no clear D. V shed 6 bases and J shed 8 bases, with 28 bases lying between them. The V gene's germline CDR1 is MNHEY and CDR2 SMNVEV (reference sequence). The CDR3 loop spans 17 amino acids. The CDR3, as DNA: TGTGCCAGCAGGTTCCGCCAAGTTCGAGGGCGTCTGGGGGGCTACACCTTC. Protein sequence: CASRFRQVRGRLGGYTF.

The chain couples TRBV7-2 to TRBJ1-2; D is perhaps TRBD1 (5 bases). The CDR3 is 14 amino acids. The germline V gene has CDR1 SGHTA and CDR2 FQGNSA. The ends were cut back, 7 bases at V and 4 bases at J, with 16 bases in the middle. The CDR3 reads CASTVRGTSYGYTF. The DNA for the CDR3 is TGTGCCAGCACCGTGCGGGGGACCTCCTATGGCTACACCTTC.

The CDR3 spells CASSRSGTGTYEQYF. The CDR3 nucleotides read TGTGCCAGCTCGCGATCCGGGACAGGAACCTACGAGCAGTACTTC. This chain connects TRBV18 to TRBJ2-7; TRBD1 aligns across 8 bases. CDR3 size: 15 residues. The germline gives CDR1 KGHSH, CDR2 LQKENI. The J segment lost 2 bases and the V segment lost 6 bases, leaving 9 bases of the junction unmatched.

The chain recombines TRBV11-2 with TRBJ1-1; 9 nucleotides match TRBD1. V was clipped by 5 bases and J by 5 bases; unmatched bases: 12. The V gene's germline CDR1 is SGHAT and CDR2 FQNNGV. This CDR3 comprises 16 residues. This CDR3 reads CASSPQGARRRTEAFF. The CDR3 nucleotides read TGTGCCAGCAGCCCACAGGGGGCGCGACGTAGGACTGAAGCTTTCTTT.

The chain recombines TRBV3-1 (or the pseudogene TRBV3-2) with TRBJ2-7; TRBD1 agrees at 7 bases. Germline lookup yields CDR1 LGHDT and CDR2 YNNKEL (reference sequence). Losses at the gene ends were 6 bases for V and 3 bases for J; bases not matched to a gene: 5. The CDR3 totals 13 residues. CDR3 DNA: TGTGCCAGCAGTCACAACAGGGGCTACGAGCAGTACTTC. Translation gives CASSHNRGYEQYF.

The chain combines TRBV5-1 with TRBJ2-6; TRBD1 matches at 10 bases. V dropped 3 bases and J dropped 0; count of bases not matched to a gene: 3. The V gene's germline CDR1 is SGHRS and CDR2 YFSETQ. This CDR3 is 17 amino acids long. DNA of the CDR3: TGCGCCAGCAGCTCAGGGACAGGGGTCTCTGGGGCCAACGTCCTGACTTTC. It yields the protein CASSSGTGVSGANVLTF.

This chain links TRBV9 with TRBJ1-1; D is possibly TRBD1 (6 bases). The ends were cut back, 4 bases at V and 5 bases at J, with 15 bases in the middle. The germline V gene encodes CDR1 SGDLS and CDR2 YYNGEE. CDR3 size: 14 residues. In DNA form, the CDR3 reads TGTGCCAGCAGCTCTGGGAACCAGGGGACTGAAGCTTTCTTT. It codes for CASSSGNQGTEAFF.

In this sample, this clone turned up a few times. The gene calls are TRBV7-2 and TRBJ1-5; possible D gene TRBD1, 5 bases. The CDR3 loop spans 15 amino acids. Deletions cut 5 bases from V and 5 bases from J, with 16 bases between. The V gene's germline CDR1 is SGHTA and CDR2 FQGNSA. In DNA, the CDR3 is TGTGCCAGCAGCCCTCGCACAGGATACTATCAGCCCCAGCATTTT. This encodes CASSPRTGYYQPQHF.